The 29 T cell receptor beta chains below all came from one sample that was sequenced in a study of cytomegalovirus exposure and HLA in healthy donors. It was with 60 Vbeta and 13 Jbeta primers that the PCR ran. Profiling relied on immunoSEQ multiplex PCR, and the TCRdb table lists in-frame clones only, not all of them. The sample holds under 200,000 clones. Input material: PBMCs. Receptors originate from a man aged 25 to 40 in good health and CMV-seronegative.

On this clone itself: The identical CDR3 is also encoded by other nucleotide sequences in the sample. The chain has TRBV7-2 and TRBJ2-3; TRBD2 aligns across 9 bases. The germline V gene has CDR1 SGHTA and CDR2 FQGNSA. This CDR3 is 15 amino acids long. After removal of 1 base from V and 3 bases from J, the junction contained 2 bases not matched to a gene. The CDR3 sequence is CASSLVAGGTDTQYF. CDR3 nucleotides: TGTGCCAGCAGCTTAGTGGCGGGGGGGACAGATACGCAGTATTTT.

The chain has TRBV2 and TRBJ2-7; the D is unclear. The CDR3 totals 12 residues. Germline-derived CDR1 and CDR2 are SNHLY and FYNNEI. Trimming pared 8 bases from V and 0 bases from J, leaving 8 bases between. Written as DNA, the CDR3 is TGTGCCAGCCATCCAGGCTCCTACGAGCAGTACTTC. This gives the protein CASHPGSYEQYF.

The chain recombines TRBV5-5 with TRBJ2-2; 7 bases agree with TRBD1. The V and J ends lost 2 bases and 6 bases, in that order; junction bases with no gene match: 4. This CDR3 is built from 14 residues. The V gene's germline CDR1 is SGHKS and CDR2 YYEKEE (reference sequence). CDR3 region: CASSLTGDPGELFF. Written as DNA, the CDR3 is TGTGCCAGCAGCTTAACAGGGGACCCCGGGGAGCTGTTTTTT.

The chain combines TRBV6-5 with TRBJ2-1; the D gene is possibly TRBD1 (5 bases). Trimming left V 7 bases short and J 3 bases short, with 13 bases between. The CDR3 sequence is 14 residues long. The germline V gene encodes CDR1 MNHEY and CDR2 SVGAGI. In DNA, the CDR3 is TGTGCCAGCAACACCGGGCAGGGCTACAATGAGCAGTTCTTC. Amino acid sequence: CASNTGQGYNEQFF.

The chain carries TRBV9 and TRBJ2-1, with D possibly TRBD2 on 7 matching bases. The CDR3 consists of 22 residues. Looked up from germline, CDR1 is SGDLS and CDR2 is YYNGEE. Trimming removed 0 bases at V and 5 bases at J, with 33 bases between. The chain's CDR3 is CASSVATGTTRIPGNPHNEQFF. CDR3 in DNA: TGTGCCAGCAGCGTAGCTACAGGGACTACCCGGATCCCCGGTAACCCACACAATGAGCAGTTCTTC. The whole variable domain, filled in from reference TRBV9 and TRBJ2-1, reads DSGVTQTPKHLITATGQRVTLRCSPRSGDLSVYWYQQSLDQGLQFLIQYYNGEERAKGNILERFSAQQFPDLHSELNLSSLELGDSALYFCASSVATGTTRIPGNPHNEQFFGPGTRLTVL.

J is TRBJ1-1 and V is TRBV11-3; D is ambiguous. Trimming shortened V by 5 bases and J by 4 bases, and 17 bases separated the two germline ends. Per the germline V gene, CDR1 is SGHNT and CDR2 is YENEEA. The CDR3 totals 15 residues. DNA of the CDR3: TGTGCCAGCAGCGAAGAGGGTGAGGGCCCCACTGAAGCTTTCTTT. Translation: CASSEEGEGPTEAFF.

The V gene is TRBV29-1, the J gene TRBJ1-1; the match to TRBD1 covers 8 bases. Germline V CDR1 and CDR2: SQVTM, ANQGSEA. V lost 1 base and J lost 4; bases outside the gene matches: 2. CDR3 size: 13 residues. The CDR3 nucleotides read TGCAGCGTTGAAGGGACAGGGCCCACTGAAGCTTTCTTT. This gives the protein CSVEGTGPTEAFF.

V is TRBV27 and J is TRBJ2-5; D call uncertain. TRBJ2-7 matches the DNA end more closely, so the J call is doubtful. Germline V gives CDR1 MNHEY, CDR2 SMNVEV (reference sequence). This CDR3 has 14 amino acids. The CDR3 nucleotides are TGTGCCAGCAGGGTTATAGGTCAGAACTACGAGCAGTACTTC. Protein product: CASRVIGQNYEQYF.

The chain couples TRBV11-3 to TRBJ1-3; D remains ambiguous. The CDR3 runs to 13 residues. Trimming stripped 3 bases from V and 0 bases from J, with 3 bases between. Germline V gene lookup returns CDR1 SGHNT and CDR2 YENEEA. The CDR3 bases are TGTGCCAGCAGCTTGCGCTCTGGAAACACCATATATTTT. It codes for CASSLRSGNTIYF.

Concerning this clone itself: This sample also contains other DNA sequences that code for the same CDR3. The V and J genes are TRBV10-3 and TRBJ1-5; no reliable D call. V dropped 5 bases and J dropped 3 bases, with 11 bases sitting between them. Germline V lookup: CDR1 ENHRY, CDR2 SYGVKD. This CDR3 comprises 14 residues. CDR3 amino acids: CAISRGGNNQPQHF. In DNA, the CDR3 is TGTGCCATCAGTCGGGGAGGAAACAATCAGCCCCAGCATTTT.

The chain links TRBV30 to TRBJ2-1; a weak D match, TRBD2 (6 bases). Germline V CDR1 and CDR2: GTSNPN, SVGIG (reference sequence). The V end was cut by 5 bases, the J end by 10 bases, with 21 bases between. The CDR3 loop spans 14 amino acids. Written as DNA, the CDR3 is TGTGCCTGGGGCCGAACCGGGACTTCAGGGGAGCAGTTCTTC. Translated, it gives CAWGRTGTSGEQFF. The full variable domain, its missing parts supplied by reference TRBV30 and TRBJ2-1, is SQTIHQWPATLVQPVGSPLSLECTVEGTSNPNLYWYRQAAGRGLQLLFYSVGIGQISSEVPQNLSASRPQDRQFILSSKKLLLSDSGFYLCAWGRTGTSGEQFFGPGTRLTVL.

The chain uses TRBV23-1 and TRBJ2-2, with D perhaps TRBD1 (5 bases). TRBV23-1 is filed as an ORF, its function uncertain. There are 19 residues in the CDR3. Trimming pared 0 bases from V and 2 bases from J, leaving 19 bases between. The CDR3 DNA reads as TGCGCCAGCAGTCAATCTTGGAGAAGGCTGGACAAAAACACCGGGGAGCTGTTTTTT. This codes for CASSQSWRRLDKNTGELFF.

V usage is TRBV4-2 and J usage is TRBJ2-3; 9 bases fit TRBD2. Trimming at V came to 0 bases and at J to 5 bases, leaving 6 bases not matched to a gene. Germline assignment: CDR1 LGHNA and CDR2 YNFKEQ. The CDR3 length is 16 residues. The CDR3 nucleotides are TGTGCCAGCAGCCAAGAACGCGGGGGGGACGTAGATACGCAGTATTTT. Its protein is CASSQERGGDVDTQYF.

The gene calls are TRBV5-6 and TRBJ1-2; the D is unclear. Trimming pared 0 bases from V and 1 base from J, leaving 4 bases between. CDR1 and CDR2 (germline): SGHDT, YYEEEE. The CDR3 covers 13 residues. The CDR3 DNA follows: TGTGCCAGCAGCTTGGATTATAACTATGGCTACACCTTC. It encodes CASSLDYNYGYTF.

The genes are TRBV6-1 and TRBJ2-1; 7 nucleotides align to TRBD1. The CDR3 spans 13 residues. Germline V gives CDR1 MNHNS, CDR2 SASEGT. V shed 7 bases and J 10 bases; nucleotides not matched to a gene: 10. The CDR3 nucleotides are TGTGCCAGCAATTACAGGGGTTGGGGCGAGCAGTTCTTC. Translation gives CASNYRGWGEQFF.

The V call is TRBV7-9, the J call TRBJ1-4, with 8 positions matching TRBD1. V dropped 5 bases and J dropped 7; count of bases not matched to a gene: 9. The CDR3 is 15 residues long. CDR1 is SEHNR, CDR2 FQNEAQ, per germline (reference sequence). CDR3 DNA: TGTGCCAGCAGCGCGTCCGGGACAGGAGCTGAAAAACTGTTTTTT. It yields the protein CASSASGTGAEKLFF.

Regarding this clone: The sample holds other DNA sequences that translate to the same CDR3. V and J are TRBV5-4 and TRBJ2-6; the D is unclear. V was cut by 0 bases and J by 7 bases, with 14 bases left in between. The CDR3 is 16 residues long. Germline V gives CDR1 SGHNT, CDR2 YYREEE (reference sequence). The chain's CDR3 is CASSLAGVSGANVLTF. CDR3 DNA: TGTGCCAGCAGCTTGGCCGGAGTGTCCGGAGCCAACGTCCTGACTTTC.

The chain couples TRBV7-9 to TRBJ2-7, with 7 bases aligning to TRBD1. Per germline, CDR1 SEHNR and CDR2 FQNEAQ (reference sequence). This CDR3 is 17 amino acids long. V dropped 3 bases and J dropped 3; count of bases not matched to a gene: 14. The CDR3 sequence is CASSFSLPGQTNYEQYF. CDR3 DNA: TGTGCCAGCAGCTTTTCCTTGCCGGGACAGACCAACTACGAGCAGTACTTC.

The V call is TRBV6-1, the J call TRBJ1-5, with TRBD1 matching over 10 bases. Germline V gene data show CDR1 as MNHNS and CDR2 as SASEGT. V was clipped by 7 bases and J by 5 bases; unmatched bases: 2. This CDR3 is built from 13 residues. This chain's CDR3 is CASNDRGHQPQHF. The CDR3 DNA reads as TGTGCCAGCAACGACAGGGGGCATCAGCCCCAGCATTTT.

The CDR3 bases are TGTGCCTGGAGTGTGAGAGTCGGAGATACGCAGTATTTT. Encoded protein: CAWSVRVGDTQYF. The chain has TRBV30 and TRBJ2-3; D not resolved. The germline V gene encodes CDR1 GTSNPN and CDR2 SVGIG (reference sequence). The CDR3 spans 13 residues. The V gene lost 0 bases and the J gene lost 5 bases, with 9 bases spanning the gap. The full variable domain, with the rest looked up from reference TRBV30 and TRBJ2-3, is SQTIHQWPATLVQPVGSPLSLECTVEGTSNPNLYWYRQAAGRGLQLLFYSVGIGQISSEVPQNLSASRPQDRQFILSSKKLLLSDSGFYLCAWSVRVGDTQYFGPGTRLTVL.

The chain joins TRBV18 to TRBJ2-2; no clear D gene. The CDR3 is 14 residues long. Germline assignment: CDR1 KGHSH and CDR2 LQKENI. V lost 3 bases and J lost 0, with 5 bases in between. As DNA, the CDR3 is TGTGCCAGCTCACCCCAAACGAACACCGGGGAGCTGTTTTTT. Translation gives CASSPQTNTGELFF.

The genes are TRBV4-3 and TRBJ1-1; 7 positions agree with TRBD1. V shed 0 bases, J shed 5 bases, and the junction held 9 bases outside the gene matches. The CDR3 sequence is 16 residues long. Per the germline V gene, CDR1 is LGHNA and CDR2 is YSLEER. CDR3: CASSQDRTGLTTEAFF. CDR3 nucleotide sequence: TGCGCCAGCAGCCAAGACCGGACAGGCCTGACGACTGAAGCTTTCTTT.

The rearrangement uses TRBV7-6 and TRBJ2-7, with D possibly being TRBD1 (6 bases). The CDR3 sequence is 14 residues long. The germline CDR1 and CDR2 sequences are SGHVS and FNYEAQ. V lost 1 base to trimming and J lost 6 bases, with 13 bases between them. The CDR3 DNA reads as TGTGCCAGCAGCTTAGACGCCAGGGGTGCCGAGCAGTACTTC. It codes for CASSLDARGAEQYF.

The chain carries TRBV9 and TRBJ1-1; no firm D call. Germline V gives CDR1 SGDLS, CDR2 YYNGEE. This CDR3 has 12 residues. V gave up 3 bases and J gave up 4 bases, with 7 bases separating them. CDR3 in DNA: TGTGCCAGCAGCGGGGAGATCACTGAAGCTTTCTTT. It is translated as CASSGEITEAFF.

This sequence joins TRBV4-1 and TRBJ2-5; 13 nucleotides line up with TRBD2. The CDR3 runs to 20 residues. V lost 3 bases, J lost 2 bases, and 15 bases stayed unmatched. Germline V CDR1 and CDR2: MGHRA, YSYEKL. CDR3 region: CASSHEILGTSGAQQETQYF. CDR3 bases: TGCGCCAGCAGCCATGAAATTCTTGGGACTAGCGGGGCTCAACAAGAGACCCAGTACTTC.

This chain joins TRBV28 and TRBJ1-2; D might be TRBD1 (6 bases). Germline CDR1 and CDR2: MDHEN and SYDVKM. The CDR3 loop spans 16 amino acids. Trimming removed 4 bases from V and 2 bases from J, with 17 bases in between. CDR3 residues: CASSSSLRGINYGYTF. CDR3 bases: TGTGCCAGCAGTTCCTCTCTCAGGGGAATCAACTATGGCTACACCTTC.

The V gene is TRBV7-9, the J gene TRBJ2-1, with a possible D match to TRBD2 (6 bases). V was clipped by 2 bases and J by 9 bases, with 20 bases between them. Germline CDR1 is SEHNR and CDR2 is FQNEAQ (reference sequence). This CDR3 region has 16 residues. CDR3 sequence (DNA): TGTGCCAGCAGCTTATTTGAGACTAGTGTTCGGGGTGAGCAGTTCTTC. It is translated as CASSLFETSVRGEQFF.

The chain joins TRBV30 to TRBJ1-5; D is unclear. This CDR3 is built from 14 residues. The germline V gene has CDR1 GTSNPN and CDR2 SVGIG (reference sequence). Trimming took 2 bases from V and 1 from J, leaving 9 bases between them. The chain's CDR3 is CAWSTRQSNQPQHF. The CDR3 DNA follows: TGTGCCTGGAGTACGCGACAAAGCAATCAGCCCCAGCATTTT.

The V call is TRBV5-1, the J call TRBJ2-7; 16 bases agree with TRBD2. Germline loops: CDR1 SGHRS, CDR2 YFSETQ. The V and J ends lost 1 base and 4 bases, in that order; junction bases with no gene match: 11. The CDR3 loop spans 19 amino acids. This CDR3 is CASSLSVPGLAGGSYEQYF. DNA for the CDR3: TGCGCCAGCAGCTTGTCAGTCCCGGGACTAGCGGGAGGGTCTTACGAGCAGTACTTC.